The 14 T cell receptor beta chains listed next were all sequenced from one sample in a study of blood T cell repertoires in COVID-19 (dated by TCRdb to between 2020 and 2021). The library was prepared using the immunoSEQ multiplex PCR assay. TCRdb's version of the immuneACCESS table is confined to in-frame rearrangements and falls short of the full clone set. An unresolved V gene accounts for under half of the shortfall where checked; the remainder is of unknown origin. Present in this sample are roughly 440,000 clones, 88% of which were seen just once. Clones ranked in the top ten supply roughly 12% of the sample. Sequencing used peripheral blood. Every receptor here comes from a woman in her forties or fifties with COVID-19, enrolled during active disease.

The rearrangement links TRBV9 to TRBJ1-4; D gene ambiguous. The V end lost 0 bases, the J end lost 8 bases, and 14 bases lay between the germline ends. The CDR3 sequence is 15 residues long. CDR1 and CDR2 from the germline V gene are SGDLS and YYNGEE. The CDR3 protein is CASSVGPSRREKLFF. The CDR3 DNA follows: TGTGCCAGCAGCGTAGGTCCATCCAGGAGGGAAAAACTGTTTTTT.

The chain carries TRBV9 and TRBJ2-1, with D tentatively TRBD2 (5 bases). There are 16 residues in the CDR3. V lost 0 bases, J lost 5 bases, and 15 bases lay in between. Looked up from germline, CDR1 is SGDLS and CDR2 is YYNGEE. CDR3 amino acids: CASSVVGLASDNEQFF. CDR3 sequence (DNA): TGTGCCAGCAGCGTAGTTGGGCTAGCCTCGGACAATGAGCAGTTCTTC.

The J gene is TRBJ1-5, the V gene TRBV2; D is ambiguous. The CDR3 has 14 amino acids. CDR1 is SNHLY and CDR2 is FYNNEI in the germline V gene. The ends were cut back, 1 base at V and 0 bases at J, with 4 bases in the middle. The CDR3 sequence is CASSEGYSNQPQHF. CDR3 DNA sequence: TGTGCCAGCAGTGAAGGCTATAGCAATCAGCCCCAGCATTTT.

The chain couples TRBV2 to TRBJ2-3; D might be TRBD1 (6 bases). The ends were cut back, 5 bases at V and 6 bases at J, with 12 bases in the middle. CDR1 is SNHLY and CDR2 is FYNNEI in the germline V gene. The CDR3 has 13 amino acids. The CDR3 protein is CASSPRGGDTQYF. As DNA, the CDR3 is TGTGCCAGCAGTCCCAGGGGTGGGGATACGCAGTATTTT. Supplemented by reference TRBV2 and TRBJ2-3, the full variable domain reads EPEVTQTPSHQVTQMGQEVILRCVPISNHLYFYWYRQILGQKVEFLVSFYNNEISEKSEIFDDQFSVERPDGSNFTLKIRSTKLEDSAMYFCASSPRGGDTQYFGPGTRLTVL.

V gene TRBV18 combines with J gene TRBJ2-3; D may match TRBD1 or TRBD2 (6 bases each). CDR1 is KGHSH, CDR2 LQKENI, per germline. The CDR3 spans 15 residues. The V end was cut by 5 bases, the J end by 0 bases, with 12 bases between. The CDR3 loop reads CASSARGPSTDTQYF. DNA of the CDR3: TGTGCCAGCTCAGCACGGGGGCCTAGCACAGATACGCAGTATTTT.

Of note for this clone: Other DNA variants within this sample encode the same CDR3. The chain recombines TRBV20-1 with TRBJ1-2; tentatively, D is TRBD1 (6 bases). V was pared by 6 bases and J by 5 bases, with 10 bases between. In germline, CDR1 is DFQATT, CDR2 SNEGSKA (reference sequence). The CDR3 covers 11 residues. CDR3 nucleotide sequence: TGCAGTGCACGCACAGGGTATGGCTACACCTTC. Amino acids: CSARTGYGYTF.

This rearrangement joins TRBV27 to TRBJ2-3; possibly TRBD2 for D (5 bases). The CDR3 contains 14 residues. Trimming stripped 2 bases from V and 3 bases from J, with 9 bases between. Germline-derived CDR1 and CDR2 are MNHEY and SMNVEV (reference sequence). For the CDR3, the DNA is TGTGCCAGCAGTTTACGGACTTTTACAGATACGCAGTATTTT. Residues: CASSLRTFTDTQYF.

This sequence joins TRBV30 and TRBJ1-5; TRBD1 might be the D (5 bases). CDR1 is GTSNPN, CDR2 SVGIG, per germline (reference sequence). The V and J ends lost 0 bases and 3 bases respectively, with 9 bases between them. The CDR3 runs 14 residues. In DNA form, the CDR3 reads TGTGCCTGGAGTGTAGGGGCCCCCAATCAGCCCCAGCATTTT. Its protein is CAWSVGAPNQPQHF.

This clone was picked up a small number of times. V gene TRBV27 combines with J gene TRBJ1-2, with D hard to call. The ends were cut back, 4 bases at V and 5 bases at J, with 11 bases in the middle. Germline lookup yields CDR1 MNHEY and CDR2 SMNVEV (reference sequence). The CDR3 consists of 13 residues. The CDR3 coding sequence is TGTGCCAGCAGTTATCATAGCTCTTATGGCTACACCTTC. Translation gives CASSYHSSYGYTF.

The J gene is TRBJ2-5, the V gene TRBV6-5, with 10 bases aligning to TRBD1. The V segment lost 4 bases and the J segment 4 bases; nucleotides outside the gene matches: 3. This CDR3 contains 14 residues. Germline lookup yields CDR1 MNHEY and CDR2 SVGAGI. CDR3 sequence: CASSLDRGGETQYF. CDR3 coding DNA: TGTGCCAGCAGTTTGGACAGGGGGGGAGAGACCCAGTACTTC.

The chain couples TRBV6-5 to TRBJ2-7; 7 nucleotides agree with TRBD1. The length of the CDR3 is 16 residues. J was trimmed by 0 bases and V by 0 bases; bases with no gene match: 5. Germline CDR1 MNHEY, CDR2 SVGAGI. The CDR3 spells CASSYSRQGSSYEQYF. DNA for the CDR3: TGTGCCAGCAGTTACTCCCGACAGGGTAGCTCCTACGAGCAGTACTTC.

In this sample, this clone turned up many times. The J gene is TRBJ1-5, the V gene TRBV7-9; D uncertain. CDR1 is SEHNR and CDR2 is FQNEAQ in the germline V gene (reference sequence). CDR3 length: 14 residues. V lost 5 bases to trimming and J lost 4 bases, with 12 bases between them. CDR3 nucleotide sequence: TGTGCCAGCAGCACTGACCTAGGTAATCAGCCCCAGCATTTT. Its translation: CASSTDLGNQPQHF. Full variable domain (rest looked up from reference TRBV7-9 and TRBJ1-5): DTGVSQNPRHKITKRGQNVTFRCDPISEHNRLYWYRQTLGQGPEFLTYFQNEAQLEKSRLLSDRFSAERPKGSFSTLEIQRTEQGDSAMYLCASSTDLGNQPQHFGDGTRLSIL.

This chain links TRBV9 with TRBJ2-1; 10 bases match TRBD2. The CDR3 covers 15 residues. Germline CDR1 is SGDLS and CDR2 is YYNGEE. V lost 0 bases, J lost 10 bases, and 7 bases stayed unmatched. CDR3 in amino acids: CASSVDGSGGPEQFF. Here the CDR3 DNA reads TGTGCCAGCAGCGTAGATGGTAGCGGGGGGCCCGAGCAGTTCTTC.

The gene calls are TRBV30 and TRBJ1-1, with D possibly being TRBD1 (6 bases). Germline loops: CDR1 GTSNPN, CDR2 SVGIG (reference sequence). The V end lost 3 bases, the J end lost 1 base, and 12 bases lay between the germline ends. This CDR3 region has 14 residues. CDR3 coding DNA: TGTGCCTGGAGGCCGGGGGGCCCGAACACTGAAGCTTTCTTT. It is translated as CAWRPGGPNTEAFF.